These 16 T cell receptor delta chains share one sample of origin, sequenced in a study of gamma-delta chains in newborns, infants, children. TCRdb fed the reads into CATT to redo clone calling. The data show over a thousand delta-chain clones, less than 2.5% seen once. Sequencing was carried out using blood. The receptor set was obtained from a child in good health.

This clone qualifies as medium-sized (0.01 to 0.1%). This chain uses TRDV2 with TRDJ1, with 7 bases that match TRDD3. This CDR3 is 16 amino acids long. Germline trimming cut 4 bases from V and 3 bases from J; bases unmatched to any gene: 13. The germline V gene has CDR1 GEAIGNYY and CDR2 EKD. The chain's CDR3 is CACEKLGSRGADKLIF. Here the CDR3 DNA reads TGTGCCTGTGAAAAACTGGGGTCTAGAGGGGCCGATAAACTCATCTTT.

About this clone itself: One base separates it from a far larger clone, so it is likely a read error. This chain uses TRDV1 with TRDJ1; 7 bases match TRDD3. Looked up from germline, CDR1 is TSWWSYY and CDR2 is QGS. The CDR3 is 16 residues long. The CDR3 coding sequence is TGTGCTCTTGGGGAAACTGAGTACTGGGGCCCCGATAAACCCATCTTT. Its translation is CALGETEYWGPDKPIF.

This clone was seen a handful of times. TCRdb's entry gives the protein of a much larger clone, which mismatches this DNA's translation at residue 4, likely from a read error; the protein reported here is translated from the DNA. The rearrangement links TRDV2 to TRDJ1, with TRDD3 matching 8 bases. CDR1 is GEAIGNYY and CDR2 is EKD in the germline V gene. The CDR3 totals 19 residues. CDR3 in DNA: TGTGCCTGTGGCACCGCCTACCTGGGGGACCCGAGGTACACCGATAAACTCATCTTT. Protein product: CACGTAYLGDPRYTDKLIF.

A few counts support this clone. A far larger clone is a single base away, which makes a read error likely. Other DNA sequences from this sample encode an identical CDR3 as well. The chain employs TRDV2 and TRDJ1, with D possibly TRDD3 on 6 matching bases. The CDR3 loop spans 23 amino acids. Looked up from germline, CDR1 is GEAIGNYY and CDR2 is EKD. As DNA, the CDR3 is TGTGCCTGCGACACCGTACGGGGGTTAGCTGGGGCTAATTCGAGGGAGGACACCGATAAACTCATCTTT. This encodes CACDTVRGLAGANSREDTDKLIF.

This clone was recorded a few times. Translating this DNA gives a protein that differs at residue 8 from the TCRdb one, which belongs to a much larger clone; a read error is likely, and the protein shown is this translation. The chain recombines TRAV29/DV5 with TRDJ1; TRDD3 might be the D (6 bases). The CDR3 loop spans 18 amino acids. V was cut by 5 bases and J by 0 bases, with 26 bases left in between. Germline-derived CDR1 and CDR2 are NSMFDY and ISSIKDK. CDR3 region: CAALTRGTPELYTDKLIF. In DNA form, the CDR3 reads TGTGCAGCTTTAACTAGGGGGACACCCGAGTTATACACCGATAAACTCATCTTT.

In this sample, this clone turned up a few times. TCRdb has a much larger clone's protein, which differs at residue 2 from the translation of this DNA, likely because of a read error; what is shown is the protein translated from the DNA. The chain combines TRDV2 with TRDJ1; 10 bases fit TRDD3. CDR1 is GEAIGNYY and CDR2 is EKD in the germline V gene. The CDR3 is 18 amino acids. The CDR3 reads CSCDTLGLGDRSTDKLIF. The CDR3 coding sequence is TGTTCCTGTGACACCCTCGGACTGGGGGATCGGTCCACCGATAAACTCATCTTT.

This clone was found a few times. Being one base from a much bigger clone, this may be a read error. The J gene is TRDJ1, the V gene TRDV2; 8 nucleotides align to TRDD3. Germline V lookup: CDR1 GEAIGNYY, CDR2 EKD. Trimming cost V 7 bases and J 2 bases; bases outside gene matches: 26. The CDR3 totals 20 residues. For the CDR3, the DNA is TGTGCCTGCGATCCGCTCCGGGCTACGTCACTGGGGGCCCTAACCGATAAACTCATCTTT. It is translated as CACDPLRATSLGALTDKLIF.

This clone turned up a few times. Given a far larger clone just one base away, this is likely a sequencing read error. V is TRDV2 and J is TRDJ1, with TRDD3 matching over 10 bases. Germline V CDR1 and CDR2: GEAIGNYY, EKD. The CDR3 has 15 amino acids. The junction had 5 bases not matched to a gene; V was cut back by 2 bases and J by 3 bases. The CDR3 DNA is TGTGCCTGTGACAAACTGGGGGATGCTTCCGATAAACTCATCTTT. It specifies CACDKLGDASDKLIF.

This clone is large by share. In the same sample, other DNA sequences code for this CDR3. The genes are TRAV29/DV5 and TRDJ1; D may correspond to TRDD2 or TRDD3 (5 bases each). The germline CDR1 and CDR2 sequences are NSMFDY and ISSIKDK. Trimming left V 2 bases short and J 0 bases short, with 47 bases between. The CDR3 length is 26 residues. CDR3 protein: CAARRVGGSHPPSPGTSTLYTDKLIF. The CDR3 nucleotides are TGTGCAGCAAGACGCGTCGGGGGGTCCCACCCTCCTAGTCCGGGGACTAGCACCTTGTACACCGATAAACTCATCTTT.

This clone has a single count. This sequence is one base from a far larger clone and is likely a read error. The gene calls are TRDV2 and TRDJ1, with 9 bases fitting TRDD3. The J gene is absent in TCRdb and was assigned here via DNA matching to germline. The CDR3 contains 20 residues. Per germline, CDR1 GEAIGNYY and CDR2 EKD. CDR3 loop: CSCDTVALLGDPHNTDKLIF. CDR3 DNA sequence: TGTTCCTGTGACACGGTCGCCTTACTGGGGGACCCCCATAACACCGATAAACTCATCTTT.

For this clone: This likely reflects a read error, since a far larger clone is one base away. The chain combines TRDV2 with TRDJ1; D unresolved. V was cut by 0 bases and J by 2 bases, with 12 bases left in between. The length of the CDR3 is 15 residues. Germline V CDR1 and CDR2: GEAIGNYY, EKD. This chain's CDR3 is CACDTLLQWTDKLIF. CDR3 nucleotide sequence: TGTGCCTGTGACACCTTACTTCAGTGGACCGATAAACTCATCTTT.

Only a few counts were recorded for this clone. Given a far larger clone just one base away, this is likely a sequencing read error. The CDR3 region is CALGEPTSRYSPGDTPDKLIF. CDR3 DNA sequence: TGTGCTCTTGGGGAACCAACTTCCCGCTACTCTCCGGGGGATACGCCCGATAAACTCATCTTT. This chain connects TRDV1 to TRDJ1; 10 bases map to TRDD3. CDR1 is TSWWSYY and CDR2 is QGS in the germline V gene. CDR3 length: 21 amino acids. The trim removed 1 base at V and 3 bases at J, leaving 20 bases unmatched.

Regarding this clone: It differs at one base from a far larger clone, so likely a read error. The chain carries TRAV29/DV5 and TRDJ4; tentatively, D is TRDD3 (6 bases). This CDR3 has 13 amino acids. Germline CDR1 NSMFDY, CDR2 ISSIKDK. Trimming stripped 4 bases from V and 0 bases from J, with 13 bases between. The CDR3 reads CAAPWGWTRPLIF. The CDR3 DNA follows: TGTGCAGCACCTTGGGGATGGACCAGACCCCTGATCTTT.

A note on this clone: A read error likely explains why the TCRdb protein, taken from a much larger clone, differs from this DNA's translation at residue 11; the protein shown is translated from the DNA. The CDR3 loop reads CACDTLMGDKRYTDKLIF. DNA of the CDR3: TGTGCCTGTGACACCTTGATGGGGGATAAGAGGTACACCGATAAACTCATCTTT. The chain uses TRDV2 and TRDJ1; TRDD3 matches at 9 bases. Germline V gene data show CDR1 as GEAIGNYY and CDR2 as EKD. Trimming cost V 0 bases and J 0 bases; bases outside gene matches: 10. CDR3 length: 18 amino acids.

This clone was counted a few times. A junction boundary mismatches the germline segment, possibly from a read error. The rearrangement joins TRDV2 to TRDJ3; 9 bases agree with TRDD3. This CDR3 is 21 amino acids long. The V gene's germline CDR1 is GEAIGNYY and CDR2 EKD. CDR3 amino acids: CACDVVLGDHPSPWGTRQMFF. DNA of the CDR3: TGTGCCTGTGACGTCGTACTGGGGGACCATCCCAGCCCCTGGGGCACCCGACAGATGTTTTTC.

This clone was seen a few times. With only one base between it and a far larger clone, this is likely a read error. The CDR3: CACDTVRGLAGANSREDTDKPIF. The CDR3 nucleotides are TGTGCCTGTGACACCGTACGGGGGTTAGCTGGGGCTAATTCGAGGGAGGACACCGATAAACCCATCTTT. The gene calls are TRDV2 and TRDJ1; D is perhaps TRDD3 (6 bases). CDR3 length: 23 residues. Germline CDR1 is GEAIGNYY and CDR2 is EKD.